The 27 T cell receptor beta chains listed next were all sequenced from one sample in a study of identical twins. TCRdb reprocessed the 5' RACE reads via MiXCR and lists one record per CDR3 protein. Of 200,000 to 300,000 distinct CDR3 sequences listed, over 9.5% were seen once; the top ten hold approximately 9.1%. The sample consisted of memory T cells sorted from blood. These receptors all come from a man over 45 in good health.

This clonotype was seen ten or more times. No DNA is shown, since the ends of the CDR3 on it are uncertain; the CDR3 is the one TCRdb lists. CDR3 loop: CSAWGSGTSVSEQHF. J is TRBJ2-7 and V is TRBV20-1; the table's D call TRBD2 went unverified against the DNA. The germline gives CDR1 DFQATT, CDR2 SNEGSKA (reference sequence). The CDR3 numbers 15 amino acids, ends counted.

This clonotype was observed many times. The chain has TRBV5-1 and TRBJ1-1; 7 bases line up with TRBD1. The germline gives CDR1 SGHRS, CDR2 YFSETQ. Trimming removed 4 bases from V and 1 base from J; junction bases left unmatched: 4. There are 14 residues in the CDR3. CDR3: CASSQGQPNTEAFF. CDR3 nucleotide sequence: TGCGCCAGCAGCCAGGGACAGCCGAACACTGAAGCTTTCTTT.

This chain uses TRBV15 with TRBJ2-1, with TRBD2 matching 7 bases. From germline, CDR1 is LNHNV and CDR2 YYDKDF (reference sequence). The CDR3 has 16 residues. With 0 bases clipped from V and 6 bases from J, the junction kept 8 bases outside the gene matches. The CDR3 protein is CATSRDTSGIGNEQFF. CDR3 nucleotide sequence: TGTGCCACCAGCAGAGATACAAGCGGGATAGGCAATGAGCAGTTCTTC. The complete variable domain, with remaining parts taken from reference TRBV15 and TRBJ2-1, reads DAMVIQNPRYQVTQFGKPVTLSCSQTLNHNVMYWYQQKSSQAPKLLFHYYDKDFNNEADTPDNFQSRRPNTSFCFLDIRSPGLGDTAMYLCATSRDTSGIGNEQFFGPGTRLTVL.

The genes are TRBV6-1 and TRBJ2-4, with 7 nucleotides matching TRBD1. The trim removed 2 bases at V and 0 bases at J, leaving 10 bases unmatched. From germline, CDR1 is MNHNS and CDR2 SASEGT. This CDR3 is built from 18 residues. The CDR3 DNA reads TGTGCCAGCAGTGAAAGAGGGGACAGCGCCCTAGCCAAAAACATTCAGTACTTC. This gives the protein CASSERGDSALAKNIQYF.

This clonotype has more than one count but fewer than ten. J is TRBJ1-2 and V is TRBV5-1; TRBD1 agrees at 10 bases. The junction had 11 bases not matched to a gene; V was cut back by 4 bases and J by 8 bases. The CDR3 consists of 15 residues. Germline V gives CDR1 SGHRS, CDR2 YFSETQ. Here the CDR3 DNA reads TGCGCCAGCAGCCCAGTCGACAGGGGGCAAGGGGGCTACACCTTC. It translates to CASSPVDRGQGGYTF.

The chain combines TRBV11-2 with TRBJ2-5; D gene ambiguous. The length of the CDR3 is 13 residues. Trimming shortened V by 3 bases and J by 0 bases, and 5 bases separated the two germline ends. The V gene's germline CDR1 is SGHAT and CDR2 FQNNGV. The CDR3 DNA sequence: TGTGCCAGCAGCTTTCCCAACCAAGAGACCCAGTACTTC. Its protein is CASSFPNQETQYF.

This clonotype was counted a few times. The J gene is TRBJ2-6, the V gene TRBV19; 11 bases map to TRBD1. V was clipped by 5 bases and J by 0 bases; unmatched bases: 6. The V gene's germline CDR1 is LNHDA and CDR2 SQIVND (reference sequence). The CDR3 length is 18 residues. CDR3 nucleotides: TGTGCCAGTAGTCCTTGGGGGACAGGGGGCTCTGGGGCCAACGTCCTGACTTTC. Its protein is CASSPWGTGGSGANVLTF.

This clonotype was recorded at least ten times. The rearrangement uses TRBV5-1 and TRBJ2-1, with TRBD1 identical over 7 bases. The CDR3 length is 13 residues. CDR1 and CDR2 from the germline V gene are SGHRS and YFSETQ. V trimming: 5 bases; J trimming: 4 bases; junction bases outside the gene matches: 3. The CDR3 loop is CASRPGQYNEQFF. The DNA of the CDR3 is TGCGCCAGCAGACCGGGACAGTACAATGAGCAGTTCTTC.

Many counts were recorded for this clonotype. The V and J genes are TRBV12-3 or TRBV12-4 and TRBJ2-2, with 7 nucleotides matching TRBD1. Trimming removed 6 bases from V and 5 bases from J; junction bases left unmatched: 6. CDR3 length equals 14 residues. This chain's CDR3 is CASSNRGRTGELFF. The CDR3 DNA reads TGTGCCAGCAGCAACAGGGGTAGAACCGGGGAGCTGTTTTTT.

The rearrangement uses TRBV18 and TRBJ2-7; a possible D gene is TRBD1 (6 bases). V was shortened by 3 bases and J by 6 bases, with 18 bases between the two germline ends. The germline gives CDR1 KGHSH, CDR2 LQKENI. The CDR3 runs 15 residues. This CDR3 reads CASSPIGGTSIEQYF. The CDR3 DNA is TGTGCCAGCTCACCGATAGGGGGAACGAGCATCGAGCAGTACTTC.

V usage is TRBV4-1 and J usage is TRBJ2-1; 7 bases are shared with TRBD1. The CDR3 has 15 amino acids. The junction had 8 bases not matched to a gene; V was cut back by 1 base and J by 8 bases. Germline values: CDR1 MGHRA, CDR2 YSYEKL. The CDR3 nucleotides are TGCGCCAGCAGCCAAGGAGGGGGCAGGGGCTATGAGCAGTTCTTC. As protein: CASSQGGGRGYEQFF.

The chain employs TRBV6-1 and TRBJ2-3; TRBD2 matches at 10 bases. This CDR3 spans 16 amino acids. CDR1 and CDR2 (germline): MNHNS, SASEGT. V lost 4 bases to trimming and J lost 2 bases; unmatched junction nucleotides: 6. In DNA, the CDR3 is TGTGCCAGCAGTGCACTAGCGGGGAAACACACAGATACGCAGTATTTT. It yields the protein CASSALAGKHTDTQYF.

This clonotype was picked up a small number of times. The V and J genes are TRBV11-2 and TRBJ2-7, with 9 positions matching TRBD1. Germline assignment: CDR1 SGHAT and CDR2 FQNNGV. With 5 bases clipped from V and 3 bases from J, the junction kept 17 bases outside the gene matches. This CDR3 comprises 18 residues. The CDR3 sequence: CASSPRGPGQGPYYEQYF. The CDR3 DNA sequence: TGTGCCAGCAGCCCCCGAGGTCCGGGACAGGGTCCCTACTACGAGCAGTACTTC.

This clonotype was counted many times. The rearrangement joins TRBV29-1 to TRBJ1-3; TRBD1 matches 7 bases. The germline gives CDR1 SQVTM, CDR2 ANQGSEA. The CDR3 is 13 residues long. CDR3 in amino acids: CTRDSKTGNTIYF. The CDR3, as DNA: TGCACCCGGGACAGCAAGACTGGAAACACCATATATTTT.

V and J are TRBV12-3 or TRBV12-4 and TRBJ2-3, with D perhaps TRBD1 (6 bases). V lost 8 bases and J 5 bases, leaving 20 bases between the germline ends. This CDR3 comprises 15 residues. CDR3 DNA sequence: TGTGCCAGCTGTCGCTTTGGGACACTCATAGATACGCAGTATTTT. The encoded protein is CASCRFGTLIDTQYF.

This clonotype was counted a few times. The chain has TRBV5-5 and TRBJ1-4; D remains unclear. Germline-derived CDR1 and CDR2 are SGHKS and YYEKEE (reference sequence). The CDR3 totals 13 residues. Between the trimmed V and J ends, which lost 0 bases and 8 bases, there was a span of 8 bases. CDR3 sequence (DNA): TGTGCCAGCAGCTTGGTCCAGTCGGAAAAACTGTTTTTT. It specifies CASSLVQSEKLFF.

A few counts support this clonotype. The chain uses TRBV7-2 and TRBJ1-3; D possibly corresponds to TRBD1 (6 bases). Trimming pared 0 bases from V and 3 bases from J, leaving 12 bases between. The CDR3 is made up of 16 amino acids. Germline V gives CDR1 SGHTA, CDR2 FQGNSA. The CDR3 is CASSLASGAVGNTIYF. The CDR3 nucleotides read TGTGCCAGCAGCTTAGCGTCGGGGGCTGTTGGAAACACCATATATTTT.

This clonotype was seen only a few times. The chain joins TRBV27 to TRBJ2-7, with 12 nucleotides matching TRBD2. The V gene's germline CDR1 is MNHEY and CDR2 SMNVEV (reference sequence). CDR3 length equals 16 residues. The V segment lost 6 bases and the J segment 2 bases; nucleotides outside the gene matches: 8. The CDR3 DNA reads TGTGCCAGCAGACAGAGCCTAGCGGGGGGGACCTACGAGCAGTACTTC. Translated, it gives CASRQSLAGGTYEQYF.

The rearrangement uses TRBV20-1 and TRBJ2-7; possible D gene TRBD1, 6 bases. From germline, CDR1 is DFQATT and CDR2 SNEGSKA (reference sequence). This CDR3 has 14 amino acids. V was pared by 3 bases and J by 4 bases, with 16 bases between. The CDR3 is CSARARTAPYEQYF. CDR3 bases: TGCAGTGCTAGGGCACGGACAGCCCCATACGAGCAGTACTTC.

Only a few counts were recorded for this clonotype. The chain has TRBV12-3 or TRBV12-4 and TRBJ1-4; D gene ambiguous. CDR3 size: 14 residues. V shed 4 bases and J shed 4 bases, with 10 bases lying between them. CDR3 nucleotides: TGTGCCAGCAGTTCACGGGGAGTTAATGAAAAACTGTTTTTT. This sequence encodes CASSSRGVNEKLFF.

This clonotype came up a few times. The genes are TRBV6-5 and TRBJ2-7, with D maybe TRBD2 (6 bases). From germline, CDR1 is MNHEY and CDR2 SVGAGI. The CDR3 spans 16 residues. The V gene lost 0 bases and the J gene lost 7 bases, with 19 bases spanning the gap. This CDR3 is CASSYSPGATSREQYF. CDR3 bases: TGTGCCAGCAGTTACTCCCCGGGAGCCACGAGCCGGGAGCAGTACTTC.

This clonotype was recorded at least ten times. V and J are TRBV20-1 and TRBJ2-5; 9 bases map to TRBD1. The CDR3 totals 14 residues. Germline assignment: CDR1 DFQATT and CDR2 SNEGSKA (reference sequence). The trim removed 3 bases at V and 5 bases at J, leaving 7 bases unmatched. The CDR3 loop reads CSASPLQGAETQYF. The CDR3 DNA follows: TGCAGTGCTAGCCCTCTACAGGGGGCGGAGACCCAGTACTTC.

This clonotype was detected ten times or more. This chain links TRBV4-2 with TRBJ2-7; TRBD2 is a possible D gene (6 bases). This CDR3 spans 14 amino acids. CDR1 and CDR2 (germline): LGHNA, YNFKEQ. Between the trimmed V and J ends, which lost 0 bases and 2 bases, there was a span of 8 bases. CDR3 bases: TGTGCCAGCAGCCAAGATCGCGGGACCTACGAGCAGTACTTC. This encodes CASSQDRGTYEQYF.

As for this clonotype: One junction end disagrees with the germline gene, perhaps due to a read error. V is TRBV15 and J is TRBJ1-2; D may be TRBD1 (5 bases). In germline, CDR1 is LNHNV, CDR2 YYDKDF (reference sequence). This CDR3 has 14 amino acids. In DNA form, the CDR3 reads TGTGCCACCAGGAGAGAGCAGGGCGTCTATGGCTACACCTTC. It encodes CATRREQGVYGYTF.

In this sample, this clonotype turned up many times. J is TRBJ2-1 and V is TRBV20-1, with TRBD1 as a possible D gene (5 bases). The germline V gene has CDR1 DFQATT and CDR2 SNEGSKA (reference sequence). Trimming pared 6 bases from V and 4 bases from J, leaving 22 bases between. The CDR3 totals 16 residues. The CDR3 loop is CSARVLAAPLYNEQFF. The DNA for the CDR3 is TGCAGTGCCAGGGTGTTAGCCGCCCCCCTTTACAATGAGCAGTTCTTC.

This clonotype has a count of ten or more. Its ends do not fully match the called genes, so a read error is possible. V is TRBV3-1 and J is TRBJ1-1; D possibly corresponds to TRBD1 (5 bases). From germline, CDR1 is LGHDT and CDR2 YNNKEL (reference sequence). The CDR3 sequence is 15 residues long. The CDR3 region has the DNA TGTGCCAGCAGCCAAGACGGGGCAGTGAAAACTGAAGCTTTCTTT. This gives the protein CASSQDGAVKTEAFF.

This clonotype occurred a few times. The chain recombines TRBV30 with TRBJ2-3; D tentatively reads TRBD1 or TRBD2 (5 bases each). This CDR3 comprises 17 residues. V lost 0 bases and J lost 2, with 18 bases in between. The V gene's germline CDR1 is GTSNPN and CDR2 SVGIG (reference sequence). Written as DNA, the CDR3 is TGTGCCTGGAGTGTACGGAGATCGTCCGGGACCACAGATACGCAGTATTTT. This translates into CAWSVRRSSGTTDTQYF. The entire variable domain, with the rest obtained from reference TRBV30 and TRBJ2-3, is as follows: SQTIHQWPATLVQPVGSPLSLECTVEGTSNPNLYWYRQAAGRGLQLLFYSVGIGQISSEVPQNLSASRPQDRQFILSSKKLLLSDSGFYLCAWSVRRSSGTTDTQYFGPGTRLTVL.